This T cell receptor (beta chain) was sequenced for a study of T cells in Graves' hyperthyroidism and ophthalmopathy. This clonotype was counted many times. Its antigen remains unknown. Those patients with uncontrolled infection, other autoimmune disease, pregnancy or lactation were excluded. 10 ml fresh peripheral blood yielded the PBMCs. CDR3 length: 15 amino acids. CDR1 and CDR2 (germline): GTSNPN, SVGIG (reference sequence). Between the trimmed V and J ends, which lost 0 bases and 2 bases, there was a span of 13 bases. Regions amplified from RNA transcripts were the TCR beta CDR3 regions. TCR CDR3 regions were first amplified by RT-PCR with HTBI primers. TCRdb reprocessed the multiplex PCR reads via MiXCR and lists one record per CDR3 protein. The sample consists of 500,000 to 650,000 distinct CDR3 sequences, 15% to 20% of them appearing once. Points from the study as a whole: Blood shared most expanded thyroid clonotypes above 0.001. Separation of ophthalmopathy from stable hyperthyroidism was achieved by a 13 V-J model.

The V call is TRBV30, the J call TRBJ1-1; the D gene is possibly TRBD1 (6 bases). The TCR originated in a woman in her late teens or twenties with Graves' ophthalmopathy. Sequenced input: blood. CDR3 sequence (DNA): TGTGCCTGGAGTGTACGGTTCGGGGGCAACACTGAAGCTTTCTTT. Its protein is CAWSVRFGGNTEAFF.